The sequence of this T cell receptor beta chain was determined in a study of T cells after yellow fever vaccination. The overall study: SMART-Seq v4 Ultra Low Input prepared libraries from low-cell fractions.

Many counts were recorded for this clonotype. Its antigen is as yet unknown. In making TCR cDNA, 5'RACE template switching added a universal primer site and UMIs to it. TCRdb recomputed calls from the 5' RACE reads with MiXCR, one row per CDR3 protein. The data show about 230,000 distinct CDR3 sequences, with roughly 6.2% seen just once and around 1.1% held by the top ten. The CDR3 is 14 amino acids. V was clipped by 0 bases and J by 4 bases, with 9 bases between them. Germline V gene sequence: CDR1 LNHNV, CDR2 YYDKDF (reference sequence). Study outcomes and limitations: A large majority of primary-vaccination clones showed up again after the booster (96% CD4, almost 90% CD8). Contaminants from the bulk population, in the form of abundant clonotypes, could be found in FACS-sorted repertoires.

V gene TRBV15 combines with J gene TRBJ2-5; D possibly uses TRBD1 or TRBD2 (5 bases each). The material was CD4+ T cells sorted from PBMCs, obtained on the day of the yellow fever booster vaccination. The sequence came from a man under 40 who received the YFV17D yellow fever vaccine. In nucleotides, the CDR3 is TGTGCCACCAGCAGAGAGGGGACCTCAGAGACCCAGTACTTC. Protein sequence: CATSREGTSETQYF.